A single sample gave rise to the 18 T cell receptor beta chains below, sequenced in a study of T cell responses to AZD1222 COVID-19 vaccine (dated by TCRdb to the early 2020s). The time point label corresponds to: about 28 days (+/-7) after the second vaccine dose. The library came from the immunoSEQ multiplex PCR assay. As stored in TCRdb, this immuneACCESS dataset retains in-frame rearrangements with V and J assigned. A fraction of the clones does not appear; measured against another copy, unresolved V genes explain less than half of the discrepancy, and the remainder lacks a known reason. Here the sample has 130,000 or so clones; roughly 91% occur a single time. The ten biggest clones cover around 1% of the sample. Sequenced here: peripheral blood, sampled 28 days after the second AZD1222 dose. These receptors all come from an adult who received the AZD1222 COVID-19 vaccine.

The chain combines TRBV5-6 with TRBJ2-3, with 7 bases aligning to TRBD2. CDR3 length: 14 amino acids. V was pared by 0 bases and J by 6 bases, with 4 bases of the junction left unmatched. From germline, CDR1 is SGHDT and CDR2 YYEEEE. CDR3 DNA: TGTGCCAGCAGCTTGGCTGCGGGAGATGATACGCAGTATTTT. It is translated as CASSLAAGDDTQYF. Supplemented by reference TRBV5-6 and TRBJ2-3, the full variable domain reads DAGVTQSPTHLIKTRGQQVTLRCSPKSGHDTVSWYQQALGQGPQFIFQYYEEEERQRGNFPDRFSGHQFPNYSSELNVNALLLGDSALYLCASSLAAGDDTQYFGPGTRLTVL.

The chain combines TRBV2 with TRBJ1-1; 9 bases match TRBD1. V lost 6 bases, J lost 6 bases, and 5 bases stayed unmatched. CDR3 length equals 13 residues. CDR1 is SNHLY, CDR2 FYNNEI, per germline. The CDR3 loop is CASSGTGSPEAFF. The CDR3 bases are TGTGCCAGCAGCGGGACAGGGTCGCCTGAAGCTTTCTTT.

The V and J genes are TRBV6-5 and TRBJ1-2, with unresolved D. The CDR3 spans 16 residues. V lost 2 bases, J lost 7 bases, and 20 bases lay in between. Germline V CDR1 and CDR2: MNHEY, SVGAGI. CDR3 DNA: TGTGCCAGCAGTTACGGTGAGACGGCGTTCATGGGTGGCTACACCTTC. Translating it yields CASSYGETAFMGGYTF.

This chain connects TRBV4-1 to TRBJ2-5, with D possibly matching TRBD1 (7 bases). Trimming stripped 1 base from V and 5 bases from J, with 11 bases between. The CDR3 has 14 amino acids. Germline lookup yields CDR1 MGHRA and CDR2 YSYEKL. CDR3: CASSQASGGETQYF. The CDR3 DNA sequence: TGCGCCAGCAGCCAAGCATCAGGGGGGGAGACCCAGTACTTC.

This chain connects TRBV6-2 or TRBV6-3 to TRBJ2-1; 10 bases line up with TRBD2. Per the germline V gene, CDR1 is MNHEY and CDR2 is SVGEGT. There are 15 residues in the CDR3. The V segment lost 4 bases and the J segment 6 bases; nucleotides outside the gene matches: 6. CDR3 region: CASSLGTSVSNEQFF. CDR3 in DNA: TGTGCCAGCAGTTTGGGGACTAGCGTCTCCAATGAGCAGTTCTTC.

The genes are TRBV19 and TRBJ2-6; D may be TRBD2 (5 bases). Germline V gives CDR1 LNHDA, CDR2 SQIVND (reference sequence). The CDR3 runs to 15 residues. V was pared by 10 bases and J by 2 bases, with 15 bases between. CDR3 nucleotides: TGTGCCACCTCCTGGTACGGGGCTGGGGCCAACGTCCTGACTTTC. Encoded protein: CATSWYGAGANVLTF.

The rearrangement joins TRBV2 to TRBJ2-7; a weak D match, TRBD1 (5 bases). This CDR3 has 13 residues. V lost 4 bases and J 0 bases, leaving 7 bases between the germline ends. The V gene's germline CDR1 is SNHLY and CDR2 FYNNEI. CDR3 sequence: CASSVQGSYEQYF. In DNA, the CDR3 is TGTGCCAGCAGTGTTCAGGGCTCCTACGAGCAGTACTTC.

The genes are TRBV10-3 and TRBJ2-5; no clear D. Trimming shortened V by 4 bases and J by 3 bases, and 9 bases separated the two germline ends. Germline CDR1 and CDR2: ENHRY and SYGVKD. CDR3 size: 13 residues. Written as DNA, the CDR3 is TGTGCCATCAGTGTGGCAGCCGAAGAGACCCAGTACTTC. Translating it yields CAISVAAEETQYF.

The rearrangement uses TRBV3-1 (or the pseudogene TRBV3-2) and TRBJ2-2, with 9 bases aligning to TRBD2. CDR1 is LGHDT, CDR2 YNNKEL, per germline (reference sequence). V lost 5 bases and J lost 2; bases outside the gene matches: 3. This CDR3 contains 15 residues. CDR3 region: CASSDSGGNTGELFF. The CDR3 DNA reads TGTGCCAGCAGCGATAGCGGGGGAAACACCGGGGAGCTGTTTTTT.

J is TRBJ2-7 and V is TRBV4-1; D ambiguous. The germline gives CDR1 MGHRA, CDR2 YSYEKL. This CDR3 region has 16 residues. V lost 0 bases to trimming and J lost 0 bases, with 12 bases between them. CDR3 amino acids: CASSQDRVGLSYEQYF. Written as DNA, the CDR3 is TGCGCCAGCAGCCAAGATCGTGTCGGTCTCTCCTACGAGCAGTACTTC.

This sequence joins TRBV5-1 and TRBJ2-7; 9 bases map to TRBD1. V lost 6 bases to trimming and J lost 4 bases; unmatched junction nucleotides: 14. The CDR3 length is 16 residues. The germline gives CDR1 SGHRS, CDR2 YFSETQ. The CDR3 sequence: CASNFGHPGQGYEQYF. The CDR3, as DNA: TGCGCCAGCAACTTCGGTCACCCGGGACAGGGATACGAGCAGTACTTC.

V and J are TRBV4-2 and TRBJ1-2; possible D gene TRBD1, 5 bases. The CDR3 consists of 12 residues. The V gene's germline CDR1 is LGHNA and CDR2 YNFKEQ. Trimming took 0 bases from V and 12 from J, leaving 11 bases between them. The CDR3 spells CASSQEAGPHTF. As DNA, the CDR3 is TGTGCCAGCAGCCAAGAAGCAGGGCCGCACACCTTC.

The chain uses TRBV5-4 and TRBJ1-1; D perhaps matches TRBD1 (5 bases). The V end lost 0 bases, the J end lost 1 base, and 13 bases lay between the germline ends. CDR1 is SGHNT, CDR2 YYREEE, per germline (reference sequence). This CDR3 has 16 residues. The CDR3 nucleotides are TGTGCCAGCAGCTTGGGGTTCGGGGACGGGAACACTGAAGCTTTCTTT. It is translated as CASSLGFGDGNTEAFF.

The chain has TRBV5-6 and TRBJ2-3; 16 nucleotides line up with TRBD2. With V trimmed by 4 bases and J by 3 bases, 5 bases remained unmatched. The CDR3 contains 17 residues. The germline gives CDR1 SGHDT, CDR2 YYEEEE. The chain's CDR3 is CASSAGLAGGITDTQYF. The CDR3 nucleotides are TGTGCCAGCAGCGCGGGACTAGCGGGAGGGATAACAGATACGCAGTATTTT. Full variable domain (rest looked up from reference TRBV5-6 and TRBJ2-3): DAGVTQSPTHLIKTRGQQVTLRCSPKSGHDTVSWYQQALGQGPQFIFQYYEEEERQRGNFPDRFSGHQFPNYSSELNVNALLLGDSALYLCASSAGLAGGITDTQYFGPGTRLTVL.

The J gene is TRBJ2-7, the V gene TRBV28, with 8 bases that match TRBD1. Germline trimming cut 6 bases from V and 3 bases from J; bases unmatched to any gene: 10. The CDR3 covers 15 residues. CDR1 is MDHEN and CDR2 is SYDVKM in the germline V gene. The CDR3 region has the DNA TGTGCCAGCAGCGCCCTGGGGACAGGTATCTACGAGCAGTACTTC. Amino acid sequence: CASSALGTGIYEQYF.

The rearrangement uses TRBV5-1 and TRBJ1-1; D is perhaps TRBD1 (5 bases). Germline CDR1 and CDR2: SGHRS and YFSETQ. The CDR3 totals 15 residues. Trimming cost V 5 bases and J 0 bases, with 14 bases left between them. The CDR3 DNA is TGCGCCAGCAGTAGGGGACTCCTACTGAACACTGAAGCTTTCTTT. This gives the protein CASSRGLLLNTEAFF.

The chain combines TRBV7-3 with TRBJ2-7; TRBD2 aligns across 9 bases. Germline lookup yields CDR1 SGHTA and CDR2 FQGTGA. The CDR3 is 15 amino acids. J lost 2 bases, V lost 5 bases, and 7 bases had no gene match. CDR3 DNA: TGTGCCAGCAGCGTACAGGGCGGGAGGGCCTACGAGCAGTACTTC. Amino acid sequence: CASSVQGGRAYEQYF.

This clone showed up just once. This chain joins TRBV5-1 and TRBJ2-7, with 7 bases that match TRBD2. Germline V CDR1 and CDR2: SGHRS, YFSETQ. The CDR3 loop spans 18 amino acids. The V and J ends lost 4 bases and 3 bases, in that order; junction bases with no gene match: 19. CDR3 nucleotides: TGCGCCAGCAGCACTGGACACCGCGGGGCGGGGGTTATCTACGAGCAGTACTTC. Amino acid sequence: CASSTGHRGAGVIYEQYF.